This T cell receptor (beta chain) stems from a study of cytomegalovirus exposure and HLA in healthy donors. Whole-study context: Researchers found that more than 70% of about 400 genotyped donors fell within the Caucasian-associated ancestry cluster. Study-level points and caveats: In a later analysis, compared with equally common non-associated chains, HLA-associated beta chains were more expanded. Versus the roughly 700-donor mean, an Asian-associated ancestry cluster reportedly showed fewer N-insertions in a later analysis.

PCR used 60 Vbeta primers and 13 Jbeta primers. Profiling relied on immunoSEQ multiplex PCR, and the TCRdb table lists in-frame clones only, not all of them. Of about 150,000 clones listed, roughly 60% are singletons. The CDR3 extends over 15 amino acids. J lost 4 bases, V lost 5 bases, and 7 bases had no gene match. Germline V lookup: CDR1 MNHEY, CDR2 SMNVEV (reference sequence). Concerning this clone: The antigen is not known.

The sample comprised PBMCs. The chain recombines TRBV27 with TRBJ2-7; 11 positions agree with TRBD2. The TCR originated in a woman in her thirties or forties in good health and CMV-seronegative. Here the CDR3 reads CASSGGLAAIYEQYF. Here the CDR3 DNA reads TGTGCCAGCAGTGGGGGACTAGCGGCGATTTACGAGCAGTACTTC.